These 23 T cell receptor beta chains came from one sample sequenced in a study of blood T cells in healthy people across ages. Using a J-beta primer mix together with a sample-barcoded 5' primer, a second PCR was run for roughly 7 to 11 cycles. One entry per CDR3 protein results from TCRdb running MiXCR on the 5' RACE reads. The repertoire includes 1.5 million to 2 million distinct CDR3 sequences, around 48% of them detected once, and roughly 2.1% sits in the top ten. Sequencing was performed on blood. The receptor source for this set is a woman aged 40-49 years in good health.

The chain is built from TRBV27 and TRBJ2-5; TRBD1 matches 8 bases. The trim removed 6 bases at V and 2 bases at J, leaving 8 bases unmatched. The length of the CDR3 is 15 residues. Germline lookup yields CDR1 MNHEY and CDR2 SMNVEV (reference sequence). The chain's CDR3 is CASRDTGTGQETQYF. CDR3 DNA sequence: TGTGCCAGCAGGGATACCGGGACAGGACAAGAGACCCAGTACTTC.

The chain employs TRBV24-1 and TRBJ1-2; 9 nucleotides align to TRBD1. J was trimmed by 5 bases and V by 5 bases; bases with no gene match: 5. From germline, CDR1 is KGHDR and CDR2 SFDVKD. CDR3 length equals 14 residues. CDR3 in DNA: TGTGCCACCAGTGGATGGGACAGGGATTATGGCTACACCTTC. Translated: CATSGWDRDYGYTF.

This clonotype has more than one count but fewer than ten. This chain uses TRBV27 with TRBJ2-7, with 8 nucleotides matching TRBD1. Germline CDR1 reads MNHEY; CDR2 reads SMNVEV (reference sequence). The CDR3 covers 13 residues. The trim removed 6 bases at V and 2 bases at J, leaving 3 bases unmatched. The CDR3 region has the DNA TGTGCCAGCAGATTGACAGGGGCCTACGAGCAGTACTTC. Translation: CASRLTGAYEQYF.

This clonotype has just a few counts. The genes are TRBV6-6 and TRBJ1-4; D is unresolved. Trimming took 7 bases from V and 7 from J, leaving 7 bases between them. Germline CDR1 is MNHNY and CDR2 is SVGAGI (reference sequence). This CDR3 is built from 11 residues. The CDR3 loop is CASTGGEKLFF. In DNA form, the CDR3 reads TGTGCCAGCACCGGTGGTGAAAAACTGTTTTTT.

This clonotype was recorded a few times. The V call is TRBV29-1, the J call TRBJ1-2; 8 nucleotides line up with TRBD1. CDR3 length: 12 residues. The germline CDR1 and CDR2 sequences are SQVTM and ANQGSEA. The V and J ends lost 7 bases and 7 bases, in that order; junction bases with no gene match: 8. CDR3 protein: CSAQQGEVGYTF. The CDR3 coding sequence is TGCAGCGCCCAACAGGGGGAGGTTGGCTACACCTTC.

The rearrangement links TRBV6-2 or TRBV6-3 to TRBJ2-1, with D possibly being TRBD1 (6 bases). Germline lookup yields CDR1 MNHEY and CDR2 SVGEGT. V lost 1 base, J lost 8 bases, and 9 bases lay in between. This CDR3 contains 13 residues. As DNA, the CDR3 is TGTGCCAGCAGTTACTTGGGGGCGTATGAGCAGTTCTTC. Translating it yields CASSYLGAYEQFF.

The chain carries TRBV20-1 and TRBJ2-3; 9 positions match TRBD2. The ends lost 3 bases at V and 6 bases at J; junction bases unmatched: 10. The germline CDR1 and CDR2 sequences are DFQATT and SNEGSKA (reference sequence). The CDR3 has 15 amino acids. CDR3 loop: CSASPGTSLSDTQYF. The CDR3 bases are TGCAGTGCTAGTCCTGGGACTAGCCTTTCTGATACGCAGTATTTT.

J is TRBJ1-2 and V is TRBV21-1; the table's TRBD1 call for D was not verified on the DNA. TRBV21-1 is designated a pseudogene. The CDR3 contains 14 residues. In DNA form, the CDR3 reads TGTGCCTTTCCCCAGGACGTCTTGGGGTCTGGCTACACCTTC. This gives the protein CAFPQDVLGSGYTF.

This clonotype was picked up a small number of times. CDR3 in amino acids: CASSSQPDGTDTQYF. CDR3 coding DNA: TGTGCCAGCAGCTCACAGCCGGATGGCACAGATACGCAGTATTTT. The rearrangement links TRBV12-3 or TRBV12-4 to TRBJ2-3; unclear D gene. The CDR3 runs to 15 residues. The V end was cut by 6 bases, the J end by 1 base, with 14 bases between.

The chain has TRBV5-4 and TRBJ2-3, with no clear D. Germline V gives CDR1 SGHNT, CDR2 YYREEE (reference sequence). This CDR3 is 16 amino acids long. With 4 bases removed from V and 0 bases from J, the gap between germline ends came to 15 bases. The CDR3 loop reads CASSPQAEMSTDTQYF. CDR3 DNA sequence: TGTGCCAGCAGCCCCCAGGCAGAAATGAGCACAGATACGCAGTATTTT.

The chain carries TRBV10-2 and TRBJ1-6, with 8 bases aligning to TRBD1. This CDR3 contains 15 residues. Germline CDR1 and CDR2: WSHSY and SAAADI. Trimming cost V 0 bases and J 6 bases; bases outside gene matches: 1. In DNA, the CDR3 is TGCGCCAGCAGTGAGTCGACAGGGGTTAATTCACCCCTCCACTTT. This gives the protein CASSESTGVNSPLHF.

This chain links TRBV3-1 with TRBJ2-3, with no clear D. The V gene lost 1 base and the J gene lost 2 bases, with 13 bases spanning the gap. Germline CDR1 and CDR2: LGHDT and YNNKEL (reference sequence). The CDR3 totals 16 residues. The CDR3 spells CASSQGPTRLTDTQYF. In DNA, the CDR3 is TGTGCCAGCAGCCAAGGGCCCACCAGGCTCACAGATACGCAGTATTTT.

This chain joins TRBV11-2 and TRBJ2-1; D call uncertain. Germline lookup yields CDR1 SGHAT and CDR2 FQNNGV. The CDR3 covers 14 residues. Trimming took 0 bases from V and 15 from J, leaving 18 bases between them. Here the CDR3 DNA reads TGTGCCAGCAGCTTAGAGACCCTTAATTCACCTCGGTTCTTC. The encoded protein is CASSLETLNSPRFF.

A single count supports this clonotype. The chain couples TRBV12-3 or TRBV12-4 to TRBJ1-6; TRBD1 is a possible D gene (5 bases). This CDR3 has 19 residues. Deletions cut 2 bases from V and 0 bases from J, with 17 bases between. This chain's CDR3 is CASSLTPGTLSSYNSPLHF. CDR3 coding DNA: TGTGCCAGCAGTTTAACCCCGGGGACCCTGAGCTCCTATAATTCACCCCTCCACTTT.

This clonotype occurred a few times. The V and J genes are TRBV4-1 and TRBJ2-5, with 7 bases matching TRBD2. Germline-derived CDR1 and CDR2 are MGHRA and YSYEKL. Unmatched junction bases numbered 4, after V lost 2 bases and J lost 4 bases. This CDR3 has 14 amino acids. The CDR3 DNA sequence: TGCGCCAGCAGCCAACAAACGGGGGGAGAGACCCAGTACTTC. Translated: CASSQQTGGETQYF.

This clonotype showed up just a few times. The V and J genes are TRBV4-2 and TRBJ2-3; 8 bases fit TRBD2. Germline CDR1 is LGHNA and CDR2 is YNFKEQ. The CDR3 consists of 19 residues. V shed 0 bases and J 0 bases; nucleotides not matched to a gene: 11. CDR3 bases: TGTGCCAGCAGCCAAGATGACCTAGCGGGCAGCTCTAGCACAGATACGCAGTATTTT. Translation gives CASSQDDLAGSSSTDTQYF.

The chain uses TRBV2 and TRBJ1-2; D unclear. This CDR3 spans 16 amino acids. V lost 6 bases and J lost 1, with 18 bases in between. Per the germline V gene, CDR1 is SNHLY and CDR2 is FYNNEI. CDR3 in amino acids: CASRENSGSVNYGYTF. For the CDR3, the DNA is TGTGCCAGCAGAGAGAACTCCGGGTCGGTTAACTATGGCTACACCTTC.

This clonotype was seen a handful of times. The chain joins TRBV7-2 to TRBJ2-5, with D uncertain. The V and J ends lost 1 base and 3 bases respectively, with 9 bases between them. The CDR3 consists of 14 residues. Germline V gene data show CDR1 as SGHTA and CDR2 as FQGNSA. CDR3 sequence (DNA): TGTGCCAGCAGCTTAGGTTACAGTGAAGAGACCCAGTACTTC. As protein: CASSLGYSEETQYF.

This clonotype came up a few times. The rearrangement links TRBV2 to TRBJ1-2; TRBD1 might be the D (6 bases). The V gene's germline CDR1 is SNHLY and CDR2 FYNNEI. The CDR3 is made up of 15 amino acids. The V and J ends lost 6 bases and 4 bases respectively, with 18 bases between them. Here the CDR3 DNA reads TGTGCCAGCAGAGCCGGGACACAGGTTGGCTATGGCTACACCTTC. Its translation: CASRAGTQVGYGYTF.

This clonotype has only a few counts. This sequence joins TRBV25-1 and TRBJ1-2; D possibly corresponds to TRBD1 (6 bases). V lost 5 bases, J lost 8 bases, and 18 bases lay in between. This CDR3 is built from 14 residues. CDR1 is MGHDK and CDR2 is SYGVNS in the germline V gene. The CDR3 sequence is CASSTSGTLTGYTF. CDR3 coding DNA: TGTGCCAGCAGTACCTCCGGGACACTTACGGGCTACACCTTC.

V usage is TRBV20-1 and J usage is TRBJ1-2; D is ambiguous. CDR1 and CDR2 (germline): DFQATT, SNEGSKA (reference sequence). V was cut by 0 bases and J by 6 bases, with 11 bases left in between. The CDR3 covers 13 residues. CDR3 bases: TGCAGTGCTAGAGATCGACGGCAGGATGGCTACACCTTC. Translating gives CSARDRRQDGYTF.

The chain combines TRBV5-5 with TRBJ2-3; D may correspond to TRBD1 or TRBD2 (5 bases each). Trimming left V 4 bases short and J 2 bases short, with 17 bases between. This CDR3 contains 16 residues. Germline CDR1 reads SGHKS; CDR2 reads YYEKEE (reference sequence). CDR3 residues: CASSPTGTKLTDTQYF. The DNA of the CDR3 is TGTGCCAGCAGCCCCACCGGGACCAAACTCACAGATACGCAGTATTTT. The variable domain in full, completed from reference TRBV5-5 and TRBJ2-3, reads DAGVTQSPTHLIKTRGQQVTLRCSPISGHKSVSWYQQVLGQGPQFIFQYYEKEERGRGNFPDRFSARQFPNYSSELNVNALLLGDSALYLCASSPTGTKLTDTQYFGPGTRLTVL.

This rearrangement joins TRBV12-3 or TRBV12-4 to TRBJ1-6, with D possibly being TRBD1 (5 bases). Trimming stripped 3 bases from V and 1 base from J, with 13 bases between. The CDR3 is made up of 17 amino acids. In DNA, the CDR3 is TGTGCCAGCAGTTTCATGACCGGGGGGTCCTATAATTCACCCCTCCACTTT. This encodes CASSFMTGGSYNSPLHF.